This T cell receptor beta chain is drawn from a study of cytomegalovirus exposure and HLA in healthy donors. Study-wide results and caveats: Rarity marked most TCR sequences, yet some public TCRs occurred in many donors.

Germline CDR1 is MNHEY and CDR2 is SVGAGI. The CDR3 loop spans 14 amino acids. J was trimmed by 5 bases and V by 11 bases; bases with no gene match: 14. The study ran its PCR with 60 Vbeta and 13 Jbeta primers. The method was immunoSEQ multiplex PCR; TCRdb's version includes in-frame clones alone and lacks a portion of them. The sample contains 100,000 to 150,000 clones, around nine tenths of which appear only once. Regarding this clone: Its antigen is undetermined.

The chain couples TRBV6-5 to TRBJ2-7, with 8 bases aligning to TRBD1. Sample: PBMCs. This receptor was taken from a woman aged 25 to 39 in good health and CMV-seronegative. The CDR3 DNA reads as TGTGCCGGCTTTCGGACAGGGATTTTAAACGAGCAGTACTTC. Translation gives CAGFRTGILNEQYF.